The clone carrying this T cell receptor beta chain was seen a single time. The antigen remains unidentified. V gave up 8 bases and J gave up 4 bases; unmatched junction bases: 1. There are 11 residues in the CDR3. Germline CDR1 is MNHEY and CDR2 is SVGAGI. This entry is derived from a study of PD-1 blockade in classical Hodgkin lymphoma. Study-wide results and caveats: Significantly greater TCR diversity emerged by C4D1 in CD4+ cells but not CD8+ cells. Complete responders had baseline diversity similar to newly diagnosed patients.

Every patient was affected by relapse after autologous stem cell transplantation, while exposure to brentuximab vedotin was not uniform. Best response was recorded as complete response, partial response or progressive disease. TCRdb's copy holds only in-frame clones and misses some; the assay was immunoSEQ multiplex PCR. The table has 25,000 to 30,000 clones, roughly 71% seen once. The material sequenced was peripheral blood mononuclear cells (PBMCs), taken before the second cycle of nivolumab. This chain uses TRBV6-5 with TRBJ2-5; TRBD1 agrees at 7 bases. This receptor was taken from a human donor with classical Hodgkin lymphoma. CDR3 in amino acids: CASAGGETQYF. The CDR3 coding sequence is TGTGCCAGCGCAGGGGGAGAGACCCAGTACTTC.